This T cell receptor beta chain emerged from a study of blood T cell repertoires in COVID-19. Study overall: Donors in the United States, Italy and Spain gave samples during acute or convalescent COVID-19.

Trimming removed 1 base from V and 6 bases from J, with 16 bases in between. Germline CDR1 is SGHVS and CDR2 is FQNEAQ. The CDR3 contains 16 residues. In its sample, this clone was seen a few times. Repertoires were generated with immunoSEQ multiplex PCR, while TCRdb's copy carries only in-frame clones and drops some. The sample shows about 160,000 clones, around 80% of them seen only once. This TCR came from a man aged 60 to 75 with acute or convalescent COVID-19. Material for sequencing was peripheral blood. The V and J genes are TRBV7-8 and TRBJ1-5; weak D call: TRBD1 (5 bases). The CDR3 here is CASSLGWGDFGQPQHF. DNA of the CDR3: TGTGCCAGCAGCTTAGGGTGGGGGGATTTTGGTCAGCCCCAGCATTTT. The complete variable domain, with remaining parts taken from reference TRBV7-8 and TRBJ1-5, reads GAGVSQSPRYKVAKRGQDVALRCDPISGHVSLFWYQQALGQGPEFLTYFQNEAQLDKSGLPSDRFFAERPEGSVSTLKIQRTQQEDSAVYLCASSLGWGDFGQPQHFGDGTRLSIL.